Detailed here is one T cell receptor (beta chain). These data are taken from a study of CD4 T cells in relation to SARS-CoV-2 and coronaviruses. The CDR3 runs to 16 residues. V shed 5 bases, J shed 3 bases, and the junction held 11 bases outside the gene matches. The germline gives CDR1 SGHTA, CDR2 FQGNSA. Data came from immunoSEQ multiplex PCR; TCRdb stores just in-frame clones and leaves some out. The sample gives tens of thousands of clones, 85% to 95% of which show up once; 0.2% to 0.25% is in the top ten. CD4+ T cells from unexposed donors were obtained before the COVID-19 pandemic (2011-2018). This receptor was taken from a human donor in good health. Sequencing was carried out using naive CD4+ T cells from PBMCs. Specified subset: naive CD4+ T cells isolated by negative enrichment. The rearrangement joins TRBV7-2 to TRBJ2-7; 9 bases are shared with TRBD1. The CDR3 nucleotides read TGTGCCAGCAGCCCTAGGGACAGGGCATACTACTACGAGCAGTACTTC. This codes for CASSPRDRAYYYEQYF.